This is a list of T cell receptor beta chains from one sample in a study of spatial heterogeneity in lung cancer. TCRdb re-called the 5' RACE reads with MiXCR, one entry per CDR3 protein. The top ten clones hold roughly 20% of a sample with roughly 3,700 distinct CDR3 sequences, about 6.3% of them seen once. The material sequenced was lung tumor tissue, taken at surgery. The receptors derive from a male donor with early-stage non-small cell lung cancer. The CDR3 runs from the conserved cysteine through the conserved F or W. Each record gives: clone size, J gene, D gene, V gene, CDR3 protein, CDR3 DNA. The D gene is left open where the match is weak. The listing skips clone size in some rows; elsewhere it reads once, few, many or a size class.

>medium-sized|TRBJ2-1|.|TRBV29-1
CSVRTDYNEQFF
TGCAGCGTTAGAACAGACTACAATGAGCAGTTCTTC
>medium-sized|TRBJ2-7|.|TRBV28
CASRPGHHNTYEQYF
TGTGCCAGCAGGCCGGGACACCATAATACCTACGAGCAGTACTTC
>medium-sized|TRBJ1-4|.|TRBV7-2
CASSGTDEKLFF
TGTGCCAGCAGCGGGACCGACGAAAAACTGTTTTTT
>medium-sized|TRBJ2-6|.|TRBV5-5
CASSLGTGANVLTF
TGTGCCAGCAGCTTGGGAACTGGGGCCAACGTCCTGACTTTC
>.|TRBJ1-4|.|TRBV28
CASSSPGGSEKLFF
TGTGCCAGCAGTTCCCCAGGAGGGAGTGAAAAACTGTTTTTT
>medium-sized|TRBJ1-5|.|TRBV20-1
CSAREARGSNQPQHF
TGCAGTGCTAGAGAGGCCAGGGGAAGCAATCAGCCCCAGCATTTT
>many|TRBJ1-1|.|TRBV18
CASSPNMAGYGMNTEAFF
TGTGCCAGCTCACCCAATATGGCAGGGTACGGCATGAACACTGAAGCTTTCTTT
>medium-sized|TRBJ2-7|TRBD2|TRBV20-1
CSALRSGGGYEQYF
TGCAGTGCTCTCCGGTCTGGCGGGGGCTACGAGCAGTACTTC
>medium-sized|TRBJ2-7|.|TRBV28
CASRGGSSYEQYF
TGTGCCAGCAGGGGGGGAAGCTCCTACGAGCAGTACTTC
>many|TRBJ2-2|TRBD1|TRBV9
CASSLLTGGKTGELFF
TGTGCCAGCAGCTTACTGACAGGGGGGAAAACCGGGGAGCTGTTTTTT
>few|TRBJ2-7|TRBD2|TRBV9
CASSGGTSGGALYF
TGTGCCAGCAGCGGCGGGACTAGCGGGGGAGCCTTGTACTTC
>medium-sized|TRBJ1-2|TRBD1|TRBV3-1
CASSQLGGQGYGYTF
TGTGCCAGCAGCCAATTAGGGGGACAGGGCTATGGCTACACCTTC
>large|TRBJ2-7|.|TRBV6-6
CASSLTRVLEQYF
TGTGCCAGCAGTCTGACCCGTGTACTCGAGCAGTACTTC
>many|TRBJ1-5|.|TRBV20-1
CSAGGGRGNQPQHF
TGCAGTGCTGGGGGGGGGCGTGGCAATCAGCCCCAGCATTTT
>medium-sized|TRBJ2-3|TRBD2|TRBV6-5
CATGLADSTDTQYF
TGTGCCACTGGACTAGCGGATAGCACAGATACGCAGTATTTT
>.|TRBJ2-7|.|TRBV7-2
CASSLRQGNEQYF
TGTGCCAGCAGCTTGAGGCAGGGAAACGAGCAGTACTTC
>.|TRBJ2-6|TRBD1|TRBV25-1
CASSRTGTGGLAGANVLTF
TGTGCCAGCAGTAGAACCGGGACAGGGGGACTCGCTGGGGCCAACGTCCTGACTTTC
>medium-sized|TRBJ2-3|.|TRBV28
CASSQDCYTQYF
TGTGCCAGCAGTCAGGACTGTTATACGCAGTATTTT
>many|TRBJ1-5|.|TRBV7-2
CASSLWGRGENSNQPQHF
TGTGCCAGCAGCTTATGGGGTAGGGGGGAAAATAGCAATCAGCCCCAGCATTTT
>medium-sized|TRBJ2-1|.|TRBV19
CATVRGPSYNEQFF
TGTGCCACCGTCAGGGGCCCCTCCTACAATGAGCAGTTCTTC
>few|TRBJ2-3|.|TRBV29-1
CSQWDGTDTQYF
TGCAGCCAATGGGACGGCACAGATACGCAGTATTTT
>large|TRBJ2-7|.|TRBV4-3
CASSQDYRVYEQYF
TGCGCCAGCAGCCAAGACTACAGGGTCTACGAGCAGTACTTC
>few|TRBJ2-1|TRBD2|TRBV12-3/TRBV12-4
CASSSLLAGDYNEQFF
TGTGCCAGCAGTTCCCTCTTAGCGGGGGACTACAATGAGCAGTTCTTC
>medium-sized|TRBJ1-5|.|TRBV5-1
CASSLSGIQPQHF
TGCGCCAGCAGCTTGTCCGGGATTCAGCCCCAGCATTTT
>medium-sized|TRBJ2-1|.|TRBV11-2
CASSFSGTYNEQFF
TGTGCCAGCAGCTTTTCAGGGACCTACAATGAGCAGTTCTTC
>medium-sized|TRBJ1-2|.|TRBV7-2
CARGARGYGYTF
TGTGCCAGGGGTGCCCGAGGATATGGCTACACCTTC
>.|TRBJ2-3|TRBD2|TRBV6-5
CASRGLAGVASTDTQYF
TGTGCCAGCAGGGGACTAGCGGGGGTTGCTAGCACAGATACGCAGTATTTT
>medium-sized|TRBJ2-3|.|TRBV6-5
CASSLVGGTDTQYF
TGTGCCAGCAGTTTGGTTGGAGGCACAGATACGCAGTATTTT